This T cell receptor (beta chain) was recorded in a study of blood T cell repertoires in COVID-19. Turning to the study itself: The origin of the acute and convalescent COVID-19 samples was the United States, Italy and Spain. PBMCs, B-cell-depleted T cells, or T cells were the source of the cDNA or gDNA that made up the material.

As originally analysed: It was from reference gene primer amplification that nucleated cell counts were estimated. Sequenced by immunoSEQ multiplex PCR; TCRdb stores in-frame clones only, minus some. V and J calls plus clone size are reproduced from that table; the DNA served to infer D and trimming. There are roughly 150,000 clones in the sample; 75% to 90% occur only once, and just over 3% lies in the top ten. The CDR3 is 15 residues long. CDR1 is LNHDA and CDR2 is SQIVND in the germline V gene (reference sequence). After removal of 5 bases from V and 4 bases from J, the junction contained 5 bases not matched to a gene.

Sample: peripheral blood. This TCR came from a woman aged 60-70 years with active COVID-19. J is TRBJ1-5 and V is TRBV19; 10 bases agree with TRBD1. The CDR3 reads CASSPDRGDNQPQHF. In nucleotides, the CDR3 is TGTGCCAGTAGTCCGGACAGGGGGGATAATCAGCCCCAGCATTTT.